Listed here are 15 T cell receptor beta chains from one sample, sequenced in a study of CD8+CD57+ T cells in acquired aplastic anemia. According to the study, genomic DNA was the template for TCR beta VDJ and CDR3 profiling. TCRdb redid the calling of the reads with MiXCR, one entry per CDR3 protein. Altogether approximately 200,000 distinct CDR3 sequences are present, around 60% being singletons, with the ten largest covering 25% to 30%. The sequenced material came from sorted CD4+, CD8+, or CD8+CD57+ T cells (not recorded which) from PBMCs. Source of these receptors: a human donor in good health.

This clonotype has just a few counts. The genes are TRBV5-5 and TRBJ2-1, with 7 bases identical to TRBD1. The CDR3 runs to 15 residues. Germline CDR1 is SGHKS and CDR2 is YYEKEE (reference sequence). J lost 5 bases, V lost 4 bases, and 9 bases had no gene match. The CDR3 region has the DNA TGTGCCAGCAGCCCCACCGGGACAGCAAACAATGAGCAGTTCTTC. This codes for CASSPTGTANNEQFF.

This chain joins TRBV12-3 or TRBV12-4 and TRBJ2-7; 11 bases map to TRBD2. The CDR3 has 12 amino acids. J was trimmed by 6 bases and V by 11 bases; bases with no gene match: 6. The CDR3 bases are TGTGCCCGTCGACTAGCGGGACTCGAGCAGTACTTC. Translating gives CARRLAGLEQYF.

In its sample, this clonotype was seen once. The chain combines TRBV10-3 with TRBJ2-7; D may be TRBD2 (5 bases). The CDR3 has 12 amino acids. Between the trimmed V and J ends, which lost 10 bases and 6 bases, there was a span of 16 bases. Germline values: CDR1 ENHRY, CDR2 SYGVKD. CDR3 nucleotide sequence: TGTGCCAGCGAGGAGGAGTTCCTCGAGCAGTACTTC. The encoded protein is CASEEEFLEQYF.

This clonotype occurred a few times. V is TRBV4-1 and J is TRBJ2-1; D perhaps matches TRBD2 (6 bases). CDR3 length: 16 residues. Germline CDR1 reads MGHRA; CDR2 reads YSYEKL. V gave up 0 bases and J gave up 1 base, with 10 bases separating them. The CDR3 region is CASSQDLGGSYNEQFF. The CDR3 DNA follows: TGCGCCAGCAGCCAAGATTTGGGGGGTTCCTACAATGAGCAGTTCTTC.

The gene calls are TRBV7-6 and TRBJ1-1, with TRBD1 identical over 7 bases. This CDR3 has 14 amino acids. Germline lookup yields CDR1 SGHVS and CDR2 FNYEAQ. With V trimmed by 2 bases and J by 2 bases, 2 bases remained unmatched. The CDR3 DNA reads as TGTGCCAGCAGCTTATGGGACAGTAACACTGAAGCTTTCTTT. Its protein product is CASSLWDSNTEAFF.

The chain is built from TRBV2 and TRBJ2-5; D might be TRBD1 (5 bases). CDR3 length: 14 residues. The germline V gene has CDR1 SNHLY and CDR2 FYNNEI. The germline V and J ends were trimmed by 1 base and 1 base, with 7 bases remaining between them. The CDR3 sequence is CASSEGRVQETQYF. The CDR3 DNA reads TGTGCCAGCAGTGAAGGCAGGGTCCAAGAGACCCAGTACTTC.

In regard to this clonotype: This clone may be a read error of a much larger clone one base away. The chain joins TRBV9 to TRBJ1-2; D uncertain. This CDR3 has 15 residues. Germline values: CDR1 SGDLS, CDR2 YYNGEE. The CDR3, as DNA: TGTGCCAGCAGCGTAGATTTAGGGAGGAACTGTGGCTACACCTTC. Its protein product is CASSVDLGRNCGYTF.

Note on this clonotype: This may arise from a read error, as a much more abundant clone is one base away. The V gene is TRBV28, the J gene TRBJ2-7; D ambiguous. V was clipped by 7 bases and J by 0 bases, with 10 bases between them. This CDR3 contains 13 residues. The germline V gene has CDR1 MDHEN and CDR2 SYDVKM. This CDR3 is CASNLGISYEQYF. The CDR3 bases are TGTGCCAGCAATTTGGGTATCTCCTACGAGCAGTACTTC. Using reference TRBV28 and TRBJ2-7 for the parts outside the CDR3, the full variable domain is DVKVTQSSRYLVKRTGEKVFLECVQDMDHENMFWYRQDPGLGLRLIYFSYDVKMKEKGDIPEGYSVSREKKERFSLILESASTNQTSMYLCASNLGISYEQYFGPGTRLTVT.

This clonotype was observed a few times. This chain links TRBV10-3 with TRBJ2-3, with a possible D match to TRBD1 (5 bases). Between the trimmed V and J ends, which lost 3 bases and 6 bases, there was a span of 19 bases. There are 16 residues in the CDR3. Germline V gene sequence: CDR1 ENHRY, CDR2 SYGVKD. CDR3: CAISELIRANGDTQYF. The DNA of the CDR3 is TGTGCCATCAGTGAATTGATCAGGGCAAACGGTGATACGCAGTATTTT.

The chain carries TRBV7-8 and TRBJ2-1, with 7 bases aligning to TRBD2. Germline CDR1 SGHVS, CDR2 FQNEAQ. The junction had 7 bases not matched to a gene; V was cut back by 5 bases and J by 3 bases. This CDR3 is 15 amino acids long. The CDR3 loop reads CASSDGLADYNEQFF. Written as DNA, the CDR3 is TGTGCCAGCAGCGATGGGCTAGCGGACTACAATGAGCAGTTCTTC.

The chain combines TRBV5-1 with TRBJ2-5, with D perhaps matching TRBD2 (6 bases). The V end was cut by 5 bases, the J end by 5 bases, with 22 bases between. The CDR3 is 16 amino acids. Germline V lookup: CDR1 SGHRS, CDR2 YFSETQ. CDR3 bases: TGCGCCAGCAGTGAGCCTGGAGGGCCGAGTGGGGAGACCCAGTACTTC. This translates into CASSEPGGPSGETQYF.

The chain is built from TRBV2 and TRBJ1-2; 8 bases fit TRBD1. Looked up from germline, CDR1 is SNHLY and CDR2 is FYNNEI. V trimming: 6 bases; J trimming: 8 bases; junction bases outside the gene matches: 14. CDR3 size: 15 residues. DNA for the CDR3: TGTGCCAGCAGACCCGGACAGGGAGAGGGGTGGGGCTACACCTTC. This sequence encodes CASRPGQGEGWGYTF. The full variable domain, in which reference TRBV2 and TRBJ1-2 provide the parts outside the CDR3, is EPEVTQTPSHQVTQMGQEVILRCVPISNHLYFYWYRQILGQKVEFLVSFYNNEISEKSEIFDDQFSVERPDGSNFTLKIRSTKLEDSAMYFCASRPGQGEGWGYTFGSGTRLTVV.

The chain links TRBV7-9 to TRBJ1-6; TRBD1 matches 7 bases. Germline loops: CDR1 SEHNR, CDR2 FQNEAQ (reference sequence). J gave up 7 bases and V 4 bases, and 7 bases lay outside the gene matches. The CDR3 loop spans 15 amino acids. The chain's CDR3 is CASSSRTGENSPLHF. DNA of the CDR3: TGTGCCAGCAGCTCGCGGACAGGCGAGAATTCACCCCTCCACTTT. Full variable domain (remainder filled in from reference TRBV7-9 and TRBJ1-6): DTGVSQNPRHKITKRGQNVTFRCDPISEHNRLYWYRQTLGQGPEFLTYFQNEAQLEKSRLLSDRFSAERPKGSFSTLEIQRTEQGDSAMYLCASSSRTGENSPLHFGNGTRLTVT.

CDR3 coding DNA: TGTGCCAGCAGCTTAGAGCTAGCGGGCTACGAGCAGTACTTC. This gives the protein CASSLELAGYEQYF. J is TRBJ2-5 and V is TRBV7-9, with 8 bases that match TRBD2. The DNA end favors TRBJ2-7, so the J call may be wrong. Germline V gene lookup returns CDR1 SEHNR and CDR2 FQNEAQ (reference sequence). This CDR3 region has 14 residues.

The chain links TRBV7-8 to TRBJ1-1; TRBD1 matches at 9 bases. The germline V gene encodes CDR1 SGHVS and CDR2 FQNEAQ. After removal of 6 bases from V and 5 bases from J, the junction contained 7 bases not matched to a gene. The CDR3 sequence is 14 residues long. The CDR3 loop is CASSKTGGFTEAFF. The DNA of the CDR3 is TGTGCCAGCAGTAAGACAGGGGGGTTTACTGAAGCTTTCTTT.